This T cell receptor beta chain was sequenced in a study of chemoradiotherapy in HPV16-positive cancers (dated by TCRdb to between 2022 and 2023). Regarding the complete study: Functional T-cell assays on cells from two HPV16-positive patients defined candidate HPV-specific T-cell clones and common TCR motifs. The study asked whether T-cell immunity against the HPV oncoproteins E6 and E7 changes during chemoradiotherapy and whether it affects survival. The candidate HPV-specific TCRs and motifs were then tracked in TCR repertoires from around 86 patients with HPV-related cancers.

Because repertoires were sampled repeatedly during chemoradiotherapy, clonal expansion in the tumor microenvironment could be followed. Preparation of the library involved the immunoSEQ multiplex PCR assay. TCRdb carries this immuneACCESS record with in-frame sequences only. Its versions omit some clonotypes, under half of them owing to an unresolved V gene in the studies checked, with the rest unexplained. This sample is represented by about 4,800 clones; roughly 78% of them were singletons. Roughly two fifths of the sample lies in the top ten. Of note for this clone: The clone's antigen remains unknown. No base qualities exist here, and no much larger clone lies one base off it.

Study-wide conclusions, independent of this receptor: The functional definition of HPV-specific T cells was derived from only two HPV16-positive patients, and the survival association was reported for HPV16-positive patients. Improved recurrence-free survival in HPV16-positive patients was associated with expansion of HPV-responsive T cells during chemoradiotherapy. Expansion of candidate HPV-specific clones and E7-related TCR motifs was observed in the tumor microenvironment during treatment, whereas no such expansion was observed for non-HPV-specific T cells.

From the cysteine up to the phenylalanine, the CDR3 has a length of 15 residues. Of all the DNA, just the CDR3 is kept, 45 bases in frame from base 1. CDR1 and CDR2, per the germline V gene, are MDHEN and SYDVKM. Relative to germline, V is missing 2 bases and J is missing 7 bases, with 6 bases of the junction outside any gene match. This receptor was taken from a human donor with HPV-associated anogenital cancer. Sampling was carried out from a patient who underwent chemoradiotherapy. This chain is built from TRBV28 and TRBJ1-4; a stretch of 8 junction bases matches TRBD1. CDR3 loop: CASSLGAGGGEKLFF. The DNA sequence is given as TGTGCCAGCAGTTTAGGGGCAGGGGGCGGTGAAAAACTGTTTTTT.